This T cell receptor beta chain was found in a study of blood T cell repertoires in COVID-19. The wider study: Sample material is recorded as cDNA or gDNA derived from T cells, B-cell-depleted T cells, or PBMCs.

V lost 6 bases, J lost 3 bases, and 14 bases lay in between. The CDR3 extends over 14 amino acids. The germline gives CDR1 MDHEN, CDR2 SYDVKM. Clones were sequenced by immunoSEQ multiplex PCR, and TCRdb holds only the in-frame ones, with some missing. The sample consists of 95,000 to 150,000 clones, 65% to 90% of them appearing once. Sample: peripheral blood. The chain combines TRBV28 with TRBJ1-1, with D possibly TRBD1 on 5 matching bases. This sequence was found in an elderly man with acute or convalescent COVID-19. CDR3 in amino acids: CASRRGGVDTEAFF. In DNA form, the CDR3 reads TGTGCCAGCAGGAGGGGAGGGGTGGACACTGAAGCTTTCTTT.